A selection of T cell receptor beta chains follows, all from one sample in a study of blood T cell repertoires in COVID-19. Some clones are missing from TCRdb's copy, which holds only in-frame ones; the method was immunoSEQ multiplex PCR. The profile shows 200,000 to 250,000 clones, 82% of them singletons. The material sequenced was peripheral blood. The receptors shown here come from a woman older than 75 with active or convalescent COVID-19. Both conserved end residues are part of each CDR3. The order of the fields is D gene, J gene, V gene, clone size, CDR3 DNA, CDR3 protein. D genes are given only for firm matches. The size of a clone is reported for some rows only, either as once, few or many, or as a class for expanded clones.

D: TRBD2; J: TRBJ2-1; V: TRBV28; size: -; DNA: TGTGCCAGCAGTCCAGGGACTAGCTCCTACAATGAGCAGTTCTTC; CDR3: CASSPGTSSYNEQFF
D: -; J: TRBJ2-7; V: TRBV18; size: -; DNA: TGTGCCAGCTCATTTACGGGACAATCATACGAGCAGTACTTC; CDR3: CASSFTGQSYEQYF
D: TRBD1; J: TRBJ1-2; V: TRBV5-1; size: -; DNA: TGCGCCAGCAGCGTTGGACAGGCTAACTATGGCTACACCTTC; CDR3: CASSVGQANYGYTF
D: -; J: TRBJ1-2; V: TRBV11-2; size: -; DNA: TGTGCCAGCAGCTATTGGGGCCTCTATGGCTACACCTTC; CDR3: CASSYWGLYGYTF
D: TRBD2; J: TRBJ2-1; V: TRBV19; size: -; DNA: TGTGCCAGTAGGCGCACTAGCGGGGACTACAATGAGCAGTTCTTC; CDR3: CASRRTSGDYNEQFF
D: TRBD1; J: TRBJ1-2; V: TRBV30; size: few; DNA: TGTGTCGTCTTCGGGACAGGGGGCAAAAACTATGGCTACACCTTC; CDR3: CVVFGTGGKNYGYTF
D: TRBD1; J: TRBJ1-4; V: TRBV29-1; size: -; DNA: TGCAGCGTTGAAGATCCCGAATACAGGGGGCGGAATGAAAAACTGTTTTTT; CDR3: CSVEDPEYRGRNEKLFF
D: TRBD2; J: TRBJ2-3; V: TRBV7-2; size: once; DNA: TGTGCCAGCAGCGCCCGCGTAGCGGGAGATACAGATACGCAGTATTTT; CDR3: CASSARVAGDTDTQYF
D: -; J: TRBJ1-3; V: TRBV5-1; size: few; DNA: TGCGCCAGCAGCCCTGGTGCAGAAACTGGAAACACCATATATTTT; CDR3: CASSPGAETGNTIYF
D: -; J: TRBJ2-7; V: TRBV30; size: -; DNA: TGTGCCTGGAAACCACTGGGGGCGAAAGACGAGCAGTACTTC; CDR3: CAWKPLGAKDEQYF
D: -; J: TRBJ1-3; V: TRBV27; size: -; DNA: TGTGCCAGCAGTTTCGGACAATCCGCTGGAAACACCATATATTTT; CDR3: CASSFGQSAGNTIYF
D: -; J: TRBJ1-5; V: TRBV7-8; size: -; DNA: TGTGCCAGCAGCTTCTGGCTGGGCGCCGGTAACGTGGATCAGCCCCAGCATTTT; CDR3: CASSFWLGAGNVDQPQHF
D: -; J: TRBJ1-4; V: TRBV12-3/TRBV12-4; size: -; DNA: TGTGCCAGCAGACTGGGGGCGGCTGAAAAACTGTTTTTT; CDR3: CASRLGAAEKLFF
D: -; J: TRBJ2-7; V: TRBV18; size: -; DNA: TGTGCCAGCTCACCACTTGGCGGATCAGATTCCTACGAGCAGTACTTC; CDR3: CASSPLGGSDSYEQYF
D: TRBD1; J: TRBJ1-1; V: TRBV5-5; size: -; DNA: TGTGCCAGCAGCGGGAACAGGGGCTACACTGAAGCTTTCTTT; CDR3: CASSGNRGYTEAFF
D: TRBD1; J: TRBJ1-3; V: TRBV20-1; size: few; DNA: TGCAGTGCTAGTGTACAGGGGTCGAGCTCTGGAAACACCATATATTTT; CDR3: CSASVQGSSSGNTIYF
D: -; J: TRBJ1-2; V: TRBV27; size: -; DNA: TGTGCCACCAAGACAGACCCTTCTAACTATGGCTACACCTTC; CDR3: CATKTDPSNYGYTF
D: -; J: TRBJ1-1; V: TRBV28; size: -; DNA: TGTGCCAGCACCCCGCAATGGACAGCAGACATTGAAGCTTTCTTT; CDR3: CASTPQWTADIEAFF
D: -; J: TRBJ2-5; V: TRBV18; size: few; DNA: TGTGCCAGCTCCCGACAGTTTCAAGAGACCCAGTACTTC; CDR3: CASSRQFQETQYF
D: -; J: TRBJ2-7; V: TRBV10-3; size: -; DNA: TGTGCCATCAGAAGACAGGGAGGTCTGGACGAGCAGTACTTC; CDR3: CAIRRQGGLDEQYF
D: -; J: TRBJ1-6; V: TRBV10-1; size: -; DNA: TGCGCCAGCAGCGCAGCTTTAGCGGGGAATTCACCCCTCCACTTT; CDR3: CASSAALAGNSPLHF
D: -; J: TRBJ1-2; V: TRBV28; size: -; DNA: TGTGCCAGCAGTTCTCATGCGAGTACTACTAACTATGGCTACACCTTC; CDR3: CASSSHASTTNYGYTF
D: -; J: TRBJ1-4; V: TRBV6-5; size: -; DNA: TGTGCCAGCAGTTTGCAACAGGGCGGTGGTGAAAAACTGTTTTTT; CDR3: CASSLQQGGGEKLFF
D: -; J: TRBJ1-1; V: TRBV5-1; size: few; DNA: TGCGCCAGCAGCACCGGACAGTTGAACACTGAAGCTTTCTTT; CDR3: CASSTGQLNTEAFF
D: -; J: TRBJ1-1; V: TRBV7-9; size: -; DNA: TGTGCCAGCAGCTCCCAGGGAGGCTACACTGAAGCTTTCTTT; CDR3: CASSSQGGYTEAFF
D: -; J: TRBJ1-1; V: TRBV28; size: -; DNA: TGTGCCAGCAGTTTAATAGGCCGAGGCGAAGCTTTCTTT; CDR3: CASSLIGRGEAFF
D: -; J: TRBJ1-1; V: TRBV30; size: -; DNA: TGTGCCTGGAGTGTACTTGGGGGGAGGACTGAAGCTTTCTTT; CDR3: CAWSVLGGRTEAFF
D: -; J: TRBJ1-2; V: TRBV15; size: -; DNA: TGTGCCACCAGCAGAGCGATCGGGACACCTTATGGCTACACCTTC; CDR3: CATSRAIGTPYGYTF
D: TRBD1; J: TRBJ1-2; V: TRBV7-9; size: -; DNA: TGTGCCAGCAGCTTCGAGGTTGGCAGGGGGAACTATGGCTACACCTTC; CDR3: CASSFEVGRGNYGYTF
D: -; J: TRBJ1-5; V: TRBV27; size: -; DNA: TGTGCGATACAGGGAGCATATAGCAATCAGCCCCAGCATTTT; CDR3: CAIQGAYSNQPQHF
D: TRBD2; J: TRBJ2-7; V: TRBV27; size: -; DNA: TGTGCCAGCAGTTTGGGCGGGAGGGCCCTCTACGAGCAGTACTTC; CDR3: CASSLGGRALYEQYF
D: -; J: TRBJ2-1; V: TRBV5-1; size: -; DNA: TGCGCCAGCAGCTTGTCAGGGAATGAGCAGTTCTTC; CDR3: CASSLSGNEQFF
D: -; J: TRBJ2-5; V: TRBV15; size: -; DNA: TGTGCCACCAGCAGAGATAGCAGAGAGACCCAGTACTTC; CDR3: CATSRDSRETQYF
D: -; J: TRBJ1-1; V: TRBV28; size: few; DNA: TGTGCCAGCAAACTCAGGGGCGGATACACTGAAGCTTTCTTT; CDR3: CASKLRGGYTEAFF
D: TRBD1; J: TRBJ1-5; V: TRBV5-6; size: -; DNA: TGTGCCAGCAACTTCGACAGGGGGATAGGACAGCCCCAGCATTTT; CDR3: CASNFDRGIGQPQHF
D: TRBD2; J: TRBJ2-2; V: TRBV9; size: -; DNA: TGTGCCAGCCAGCGGGAGGGGAACACCGGGGAGCTGTTTTTT; CDR3: CASQREGNTGELFF
D: -; J: TRBJ1-2; V: TRBV19; size: -; DNA: TGTGCCAGTAGTCCCCTCCCGACAGGCCCTTATGGCTACACCTTC; CDR3: CASSPLPTGPYGYTF
D: -; J: TRBJ1-2; V: TRBV20-1; size: -; DNA: TGCAGTGCTATAAACGAGGGCTACACCTTC; CDR3: CSAINEGYTF
D: TRBD1; J: TRBJ1-2; V: TRBV7-9; size: -; DNA: TGTGCCAGCAGCTTAGGGGCGGGACAGGCAAACTATGGCTACACCTTC; CDR3: CASSLGAGQANYGYTF
D: -; J: TRBJ1-6; V: TRBV30; size: -; DNA: TGTGCCTGGGGGGGGCAGGAAAATTCACCCCTCCACTTT; CDR3: CAWGGQENSPLHF
D: -; J: TRBJ1-2; V: TRBV3-1/TRBV3-2; size: -; DNA: TGTGCCAGCAGCCAACCGGGAGACGGCTACACCTTC; CDR3: CASSQPGDGYTF
D: TRBD1; J: TRBJ1-4; V: TRBV19; size: few; DNA: TGTGCCAGTAGTCCACTCGACAGGGCCCCTAATGAAAAACTGTTTTTT; CDR3: CASSPLDRAPNEKLFF
D: TRBD1; J: TRBJ1-6; V: TRBV30; size: -; DNA: TGTGCCGGGACCCAGGGACAGGCAATTCCCCTCCACTTT; CDR3: CAGTQGQAIPLHF
D: TRBD2; J: TRBJ2-3; V: TRBV27; size: -; DNA: TGTGCCAGCAGTCCTAGCGGGGGCACAGATACGCAGTATTTT; CDR3: CASSPSGGTDTQYF
D: TRBD2; J: TRBJ2-5; V: TRBV3-1/TRBV3-2; size: few; DNA: TGTGCCAGCCTTCCGGGAGGCTCTCAGGAGACCCAGTACTTC; CDR3: CASLPGGSQETQYF
D: TRBD1; J: TRBJ1-1; V: TRBV19; size: -; DNA: TGTGCCAGTAGTAAGGACAGGGTGAACACTGAAGCTTTCTTT; CDR3: CASSKDRVNTEAFF
D: TRBD2; J: TRBJ2-7; V: TRBV5-1; size: -; DNA: TGCGCCAGCAGCGACTCTAGCGGGAGTATCTACGAGCAGTACTTC; CDR3: CASSDSSGSIYEQYF
D: TRBD1; J: TRBJ1-1; V: TRBV5-1; size: -; DNA: TGCGCCAGCAGCTTGTTACCGGGACAGGGTGGGGCTGAAGCTTTCTTT; CDR3: CASSLLPGQGGAEAFF
D: TRBD1; J: TRBJ1-1; V: TRBV7-9; size: -; DNA: TGTGCCAGCAGCGCGAGACAGGGGGGGAACACTGAAGCTTTCTTT; CDR3: CASSARQGGNTEAFF
D: TRBD2; J: TRBJ2-1; V: TRBV19; size: -; DNA: TGTGCCAGTAGTATCAACGTAGCGGGAGGATTCGGCGATCAACAGTTCTTC; CDR3: CASSINVAGGFGDQQFF
D: -; J: TRBJ2-1; V: TRBV5-1; size: few; DNA: TGCGCCAGCAATCGCGGAACAAGCTCCTACAATGAGCAGTTCTTC; CDR3: CASNRGTSSYNEQFF